Here is one TCR beta chain with its context. In the original workflow: Scientists estimated how many nucleated cells there were by amplifying reference gene primers. Sequencing was performed with immunoSEQ multiplex PCR; in TCRdb, only in-frame clones are kept and a portion is missing. V, J and clone size were drawn from that table, and D and trimming were deduced from the DNA. The sample includes roughly 190,000 clones, approximately 79% of them seen just once. This entry belongs to a study of blood T cell repertoires in COVID-19. The V end was cut by 0 bases, the J end by 3 bases, with 4 bases between. This CDR3 has 13 amino acids. Germline CDR1 SGHRS, CDR2 YFSETQ.

J is TRBJ1-5 and V is TRBV5-1; D unresolved. Material: peripheral blood. The clonotype comes from a woman aged 50 to 60 with acute or convalescent COVID-19. CDR3 sequence reads: CASSLGLNQPQHF. In nucleotides, the CDR3 is TGCGCCAGCAGCTTGGGACTCAATCAGCCCCAGCATTTT.